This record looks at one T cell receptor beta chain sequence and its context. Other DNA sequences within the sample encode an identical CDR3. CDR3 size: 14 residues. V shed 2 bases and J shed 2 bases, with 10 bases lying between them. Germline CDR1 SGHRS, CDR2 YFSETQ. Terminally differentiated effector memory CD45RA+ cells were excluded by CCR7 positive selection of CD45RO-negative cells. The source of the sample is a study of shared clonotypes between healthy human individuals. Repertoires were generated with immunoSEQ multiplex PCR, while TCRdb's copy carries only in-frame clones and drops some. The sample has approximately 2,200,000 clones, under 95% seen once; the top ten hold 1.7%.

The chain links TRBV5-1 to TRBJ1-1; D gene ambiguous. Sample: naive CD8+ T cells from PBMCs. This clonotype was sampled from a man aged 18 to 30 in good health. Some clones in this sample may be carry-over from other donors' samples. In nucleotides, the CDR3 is TGCGCCAGCAGCTTCGGTACCGGTAACACTGAAGCTTTCTTT. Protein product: CASSFGTGNTEAFF.